These 18 T cell receptor beta chains share one sample of origin, sequenced in a study of T cells in women clearing cervical HPV infection. Assay used: immunoSEQ multiplex PCR; TCRdb lists only in-frame clones, some missing. The sample totals approximately 35,000 clones; its top ten clones hold roughly 3.7%. Sequenced input: blood buffy coat. The receptors here all came from a woman aged 18-70 years with a cervical HPV16 infection that either progressed to CIN3+ or cleared (not recorded which).

The CDR3 DNA, read in part, is TGTGCCAGTACCCCGGGGGGGGGCTCAGATACG. It codes for CASTPGGGSDT. The CDR3 as a whole reads CASTPGGGSDTQYF. The rearrangement links TRBV19 to TRBJ2-3; TRBD2 matches at 8 bases. The read is 3 residues too short to cover the CDR3 end, so that end is filled in from the germline J gene. V lost 7 bases, J lost 4 bases, and 7 bases stayed unmatched. CDR1 is LNHDA and CDR2 is SQIVND in the germline V gene (reference sequence). The CDR3 loop spans 14 amino acids.

Turning to this clone: The observed sequence ends 3 residues before the CDR3 terminus, with the missing tail filled in from the germline J gene. The chain uses TRBV7-3 and TRBJ1-2; D perhaps matches TRBD1 (6 bases). The CDR3 is 14 residues long. The V gene lost 2 bases and the J gene lost 5 bases, with 12 bases spanning the gap. Looked up from germline, CDR1 is SGHTA and CDR2 is FQGTGA. The CDR3 sequence is CASSLGQGRYGYTF. CDR3 bases read: TGTGCCAGCAGCTTAGGTCAGGGGAGGTATGGC.

Comment on this clone: With the read ending 3 residues before the CDR3 end, the germline J gene is used to fill in that end. The chain employs TRBV7-4 and TRBJ1-4; unclear D gene. In germline, CDR1 is SGHVT, CDR2 SQSDAQ. This CDR3 region has 13 residues. The CDR3 region is CASSRRPIQKLFF. The covered CDR3 bases are TGTGCCAGCAGCCGACGACCCATACAGAAA.

Details on this clone: The CDR3 end falls 3 residues outside the read, so it is completed with the germline J gene. The J gene is TRBJ2-3, the V gene TRBV28, with 8 bases fitting TRBD1. Losses at the gene ends were 6 bases for V and 0 bases for J; bases not matched to a gene: 8. CDR3 length: 16 amino acids. The germline V gene encodes CDR1 MDHEN and CDR2 SYDVKM. Incomplete CDR3 DNA: TGTGCCAGCAGCCTAGTGACAGGGGCTAGCACAGATACG. This sequence encodes CASSLVTGASTDT. From start to end, the CDR3 is CASSLVTGASTDTQYF.

For this clone: With the read ending 3 residues before the CDR3 end, the germline J gene is used to fill in that end. V usage is TRBV6-2 or TRBV6-3 and J usage is TRBJ2-2; TRBD1 agrees at 7 bases. After removal of 7 bases from V and 0 bases from J, the junction contained 2 bases not matched to a gene. Germline-derived CDR1 and CDR2 are MNHEY and SVGEGT. CDR3 length: 14 residues. The DNA read from the CDR3 is TGTGCCAGCACCGGGACAGCGAACACCGGGGAG. Its protein product is CASTGTANTGE. The CDR3 reads in full as CASTGTANTGELFF.

To note about this clone: The CDR3 extends 3 residues past the end of the read, so its final part is completed from the germline J gene. V and J are TRBV5-1 and TRBJ2-7, with a tentative D call TRBD1 (5 bases). The CDR3 sequence is 14 residues long. Trimming pared 0 bases from V and 5 bases from J, leaving 12 bases between. Germline CDR1 SGHRS, CDR2 YFSETQ. The DNA read from the CDR3 is TGCGCCAGCAGCTTGGGCTTCCAGGGCGACGAG. This sequence encodes CASSLGFQGDE. The whole CDR3 reads CASSLGFQGDEQYF.

With respect to this clone: Coverage ceases 3 residues before the CDR3 finishes, and the germline J gene fills in the end. The chain links TRBV30 to TRBJ1-6; a weak D match, TRBD1 (6 bases). Trimming cost V 3 bases and J 9 bases, with 18 bases left between them. CDR3 length: 15 amino acids. Germline CDR1 GTSNPN, CDR2 SVGIG (reference sequence). The chain's CDR3 is CAWRHNRAIGSPLHF. The CDR3 DNA, read in part, is TGTGCCTGGAGGCACAACAGGGCAATAGGTTCACCC.

For this clone: With the read ending 3 residues before the CDR3 end, the germline J gene is used to fill in that end. The V and J genes are TRBV9 and TRBJ1-1; a weak D match, TRBD1 (6 bases). Looked up from germline, CDR1 is SGDLS and CDR2 is YYNGEE. This CDR3 region has 15 residues. Deletions cut 0 bases from V and 3 bases from J, with 12 bases between. The CDR3 loop reads CASSVGGQMYTEAFF. The CDR3 DNA, read in part, is TGTGCCAGCAGCGTAGGAGGACAGATGTACACTGAA.

Of note for this clone: The read is 3 residues too short to cover the CDR3 end, so that end is filled in from the germline J gene. The J gene is TRBJ1-1, the V gene TRBV12-3 or TRBV12-4; 7 bases are shared with TRBD1. V gave up 5 bases and J gave up 1 base; unmatched junction bases: 10. The CDR3 sequence is 16 residues long. The CDR3 bases that were read are TGTGCCAGCAGTCCTAGACAGGGACGGGGGAACACTGAA. It is translated as CASSPRQGRGNTE. The entire CDR3 protein is CASSPRQGRGNTEAFF.

With regard to this clone: The read ends 3 residues early relative to the CDR3; the germline J gene fills the gap. The chain is built from TRBV20-1 and TRBJ2-3, with 10 bases matching TRBD2. V dropped 2 bases and J dropped 6; count of bases not matched to a gene: 8. CDR1 is DFQATT, CDR2 SNEGSKA, per germline (reference sequence). The CDR3 covers 15 residues. CDR3 DNA, as far as it was read: TGCAGTGCTAGATTAGCGGGGGGCCCCTCCGATACG. Translating gives CSARLAGGPSDT. From start to end, the CDR3 is CSARLAGGPSDTQYF.

In regard to this clone: The CDR3 end is not reached by the read, which stops 3 residues before it; the germline J gene fills it in. The V call is TRBV10-3, the J call TRBJ2-5; TRBD2 matches 8 bases. The CDR3 extends over 15 amino acids. With V trimmed by 4 bases and J by 2 bases, 6 bases remained unmatched. In germline, CDR1 is ENHRY, CDR2 SYGVKD. CDR3 DNA (partial): TGTGCCATCAGTGGGCCCGGGACTAGTCAAGAGACC. It specifies CAISGPGTSQET. The CDR3 reads in full as CAISGPGTSQETQYF.

Worth noting for this clone: The missing CDR3 end, 3 residues past where the read stops, is filled in from the germline J gene. This sequence joins TRBV2 and TRBJ2-2, with 9 bases matching TRBD1. Trimming removed 7 bases from V and 7 bases from J; junction bases left unmatched: 13. The germline CDR1 and CDR2 sequences are SNHLY and FYNNEI. This CDR3 has 16 residues. The covered CDR3 bases are TGTGCCAGCAAGGAGAGGGGGACAGGGTCGGACGGGGAG. It yields the protein CASKERGTGSDGE. The entire CDR3 is CASKERGTGSDGELFF.

The CDR3 DNA, read in part, is TGCGCCAGCAGCTTGGCCAAGGTTACAGGGGACTCCTACGAG. It codes for CASSLAKVTGDSYE. The whole CDR3 reads CASSLAKVTGDSYEQYF. V usage is TRBV5-1 and J usage is TRBJ2-7; 7 nucleotides align to TRBD1. The read stops 3 residues short of the end of the CDR3; the missing end is completed from the germline J gene. V lost 0 bases, J lost 0 bases, and 9 bases stayed unmatched. Germline CDR1 SGHRS, CDR2 YFSETQ. The CDR3 runs 17 residues. Based on the CDR3 plus reference TRBV5-1 and TRBJ2-7, the full variable domain is KAGVTQTPRYLIKTRGQQVTLSCSPISGHRSVSWYQQTPGQGLQFLFEYFSETQRNKGNFPGRFSGRQFSNSRSEMNVSTLELGDSALYLCASSLAKVTGDSYEQYFGPGTRLTVT.

In regard to this clone: Read sequence stops 3 residues before the CDR3 end, and the germline J gene provides the missing end. This chain links TRBV6-2 or TRBV6-3 with TRBJ2-7; 8 bases align to TRBD2. Germline V gene sequence: CDR1 MNHEY, CDR2 SVGEGT. The CDR3 is made up of 15 amino acids. The V segment lost 5 bases and the J segment 6 bases; nucleotides outside the gene matches: 12. CDR3 DNA (partial): TGTGCCAGCAGTCCCGCGCGGGGGGCCCGGGGCGAG. Protein: CASSPARGARGE. The CDR3 in its entirety is CASSPARGARGEQYF.

The CDR3: CASNLAGGDTDTQYF. CDR3 DNA (partial): TGTGCCAGCAACCTAGCGGGAGGGGACACAGATACG. The J gene is TRBJ2-3, the V gene TRBV4-2; 12 positions match TRBD2. The read terminates 3 residues before the CDR3 end, so the remaining end is supplied by the germline J gene. There are 15 residues in the CDR3. V lost 7 bases, J lost 2 bases, and 4 bases stayed unmatched. From germline, CDR1 is LGHNA and CDR2 YNFKEQ.

In the case of this clone: Read coverage stops 3 residues before the CDR3 terminus; the germline J gene supplies the remainder. The chain employs TRBV2 and TRBJ1-3, with TRBD1 matching 7 bases. V was pared by 4 bases and J by 3 bases, with 6 bases of the junction left unmatched. Germline V gives CDR1 SNHLY, CDR2 FYNNEI. The CDR3 contains 15 residues. The sequenced CDR3 bases are TGTGCCAGCAGTGCACTAAGGGGGCTTGGAAACACC. It encodes CASSALRGLGNT. Given in full, the CDR3 is CASSALRGLGNTIYF.

With respect to this clone: The read ends 3 residues before the CDR3 terminus; that terminus is restored from the germline J gene. This chain joins TRBV30 and TRBJ2-6, with D perhaps matching TRBD1 (6 bases). Germline CDR1 GTSNPN, CDR2 SVGIG (reference sequence). V was trimmed by 3 bases and J by 2 bases, leaving 11 bases between them. The CDR3 extends over 15 amino acids. The CDR3 bases that were read are TGTGCCTGGAGGGGCAACAGGGCTGGGGCCAACGTC. Protein product: CAWRGNRAGANV. The whole CDR3 is CAWRGNRAGANVLTF.

In the case of this clone: The sequenced fragment ends 3 residues before the CDR3 boundary, so the rest is inferred from the germline J gene. This chain connects TRBV6-1 to TRBJ1-4; TRBD1 aligns across 11 bases. CDR3 length: 15 amino acids. Unmatched junction bases numbered 5, after V lost 3 bases and J lost 8 bases. In germline, CDR1 is MNHNS, CDR2 SASEGT. CDR3 residues: CASSEGGTGGEKLFF. The covered CDR3 bases are TGTGCCAGCAGTGAGGGGGGGACAGGGGGAGAAAAA.